The clone carrying this T cell receptor beta chain was recorded many times. This specimen comes from a study of CD8+CD57+ T cells in acquired aplastic anemia. TCR beta VDJ and CDR3 were profiled, and genomic DNA was the template. TCRdb ran MiXCR on the reads and lists one entry per CDR3 protein. The table records about 200,000 distinct CDR3 sequences, 30% to 40% of them present only once. The germline CDR1 and CDR2 sequences are MNHNS and SASEGT. Losses at the gene ends were 6 bases for V and 6 bases for J; bases not matched to a gene: 3. The CDR3 consists of 14 residues. The sample consisted of sorted CD4+, CD8+, or CD8+CD57+ T cells (not recorded which) from PBMCs. This TCR was recovered from a human donor in good health, serving as a control. V usage is TRBV6-1 and J usage is TRBJ1-6, with 9 bases identical to TRBD1. The CDR3 reads CASRPQGANSPLHF. CDR3 nucleotide sequence: TGTGCCAGCAGGCCACAGGGGGCTAATTCACCCCTCCACTTT.